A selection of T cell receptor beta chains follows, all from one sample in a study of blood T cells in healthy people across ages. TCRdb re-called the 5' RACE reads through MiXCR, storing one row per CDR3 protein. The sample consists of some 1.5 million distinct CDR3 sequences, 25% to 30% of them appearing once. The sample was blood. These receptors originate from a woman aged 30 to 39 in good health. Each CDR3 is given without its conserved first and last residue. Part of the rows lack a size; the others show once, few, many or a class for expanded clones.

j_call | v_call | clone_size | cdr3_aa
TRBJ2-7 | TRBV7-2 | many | ASSLSFEQY
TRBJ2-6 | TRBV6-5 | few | ASSYGSAGRDTGANVLT
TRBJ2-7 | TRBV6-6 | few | ASSYGDHQPYEQY
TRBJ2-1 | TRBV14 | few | ASSSPGLAGAREQF
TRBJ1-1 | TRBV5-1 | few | ASSLGTAGRGTEAF
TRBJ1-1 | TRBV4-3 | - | ASSLQGSHTEAF
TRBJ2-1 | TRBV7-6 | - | ASSLGGKNIQF
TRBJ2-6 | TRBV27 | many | ASSLFPGANVLT
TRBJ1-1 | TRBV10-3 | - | AISELGAEDTEAF
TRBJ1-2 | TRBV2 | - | ASGTLSYT
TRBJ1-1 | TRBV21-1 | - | ASWGIF
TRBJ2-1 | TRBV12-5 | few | ASGLVDTFSYNEQF
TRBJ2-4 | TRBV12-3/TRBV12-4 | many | ASSLGLGNIQY
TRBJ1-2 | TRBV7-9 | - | ASSLARANYDYT
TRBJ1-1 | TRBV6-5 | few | ASGTEVMNTEAF
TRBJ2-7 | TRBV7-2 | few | ASSPGGTSGYEQY
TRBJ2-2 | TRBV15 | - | ATSRPPTPPGELF
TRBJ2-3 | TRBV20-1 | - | SADPSGRSDTQY
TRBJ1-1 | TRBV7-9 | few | ASTLPVGTALNTEAF
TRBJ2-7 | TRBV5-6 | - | ARSLRYEQY
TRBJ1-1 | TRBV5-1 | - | ASSSKGFPYEAF
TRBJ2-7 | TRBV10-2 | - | ASSGSLAGGGEQY
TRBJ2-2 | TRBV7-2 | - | ASRVSNGELF
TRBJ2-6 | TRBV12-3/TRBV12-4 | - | ASSRDSSGTNVLT
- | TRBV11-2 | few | ASSNPPSGYEQY
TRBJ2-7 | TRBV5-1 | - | ASKLGGDKSYEQY
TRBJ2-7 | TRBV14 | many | ASNPRNSYEQY
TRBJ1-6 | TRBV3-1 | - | ASSQDRQGPGNRSPLH
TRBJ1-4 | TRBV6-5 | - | ASSYSEGREKLF
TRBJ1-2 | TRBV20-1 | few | SAREQQTNYGYT
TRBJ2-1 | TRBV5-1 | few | ATSRDPEGEQF
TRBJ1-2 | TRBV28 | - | ASRLGVDYGYT
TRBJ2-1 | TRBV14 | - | ASSAAGAGGYNEQF
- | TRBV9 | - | ASSVGLAGGRVETQY
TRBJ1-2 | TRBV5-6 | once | ASSSRGAHGYGYT
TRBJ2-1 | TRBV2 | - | ASNEWGTGVYNEQF
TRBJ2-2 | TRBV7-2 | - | ASSLGLQNTGELF
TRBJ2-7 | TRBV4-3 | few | ASSQDRDQRSYEQY
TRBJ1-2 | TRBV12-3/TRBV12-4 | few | ASSSDRGPFYGYT
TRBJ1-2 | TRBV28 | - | ASSPYNYGYT
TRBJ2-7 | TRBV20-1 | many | SARGGIYEQY
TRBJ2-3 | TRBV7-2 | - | ASSLIAGVTDTQY
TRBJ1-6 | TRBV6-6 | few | ATNKDSSNSPLH
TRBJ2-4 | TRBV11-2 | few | ASSPLRGLALNEQY
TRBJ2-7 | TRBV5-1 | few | ASSWGGDEQY
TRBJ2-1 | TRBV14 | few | ASSQERASNEQF
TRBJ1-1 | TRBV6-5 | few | ASCRTGGELTEAF
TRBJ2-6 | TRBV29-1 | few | SFLKGSGANVLT
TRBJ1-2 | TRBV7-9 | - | ASSEEVNYGYT
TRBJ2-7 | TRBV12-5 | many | ASGLPGQGYADEQY
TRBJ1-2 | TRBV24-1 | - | ATSDQNRDYGYT
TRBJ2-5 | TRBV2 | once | ASRPDSSGGEQETQY
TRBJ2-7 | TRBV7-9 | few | ASSPRAYYEQY
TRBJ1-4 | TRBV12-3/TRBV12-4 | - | ASSLPGQGAANEKLF